The clone carrying this TCR beta chain was seen only once. This record comes from a study of blood T cell repertoires in COVID-19. Study-level background: Samples taken during acute and convalescent COVID-19 were collected in the United States, Italy and Spain.

The germline V gene encodes CDR1 SQVTM and CDR2 ANQGSEA. V was cut by 4 bases and J by 4 bases, with 11 bases left in between. This CDR3 contains 12 residues. Assay used: immunoSEQ multiplex PCR; TCRdb lists only in-frame clones, some missing. Here the sample spans tens of thousands of clones, around 87% being singletons. This TCR was recovered from a human donor in a cohort sampled during active COVID-19. The donor label of this sample is uncertain. The chain couples TRBV29-1 to TRBJ2-7; D not resolved. The sample comprised peripheral blood. The CDR3 spells CSVGFSFYEQYF. The CDR3 DNA reads TGCAGCGTTGGGTTTAGTTTTTACGAGCAGTACTTC.